Described below is a single TCR beta chain sequence and its context. The antigen remains undetermined. The sample originates from a study of monozygotic twins with inflammatory bowel disease. Germline V gene sequence: CDR1 SGHTA, CDR2 FQGNSA. This CDR3 contains 14 residues. Blood samples of roughly 2.5 ml were drawn from every donor. Study-wide results and limits: Inverse Simpson values showed less TCRbeta diversity in IBD patients than in their healthy co-twins. Twin pairs that were concordant did not differ from discordant pairs in repertoire similarity, possibly from limited power.

TCRdb re-called the 5' RACE reads and catalogs CDR3 proteins one per entry, DNA excluded. This table lists under 350,000 distinct CDR3 sequences. Input material: blood. The chain employs TRBV7-2 and TRBJ1-1; TCRdb calls TRBD1, which cannot be checked without DNA. The sequence derives from a human donor with ulcerative colitis or Crohn's disease, or a healthy co-twin of an affected twin (not recorded which). This chain's CDR3 is CASSLAGAATEAFF.